The clone carrying this T cell receptor beta chain has only a few counts. What it binds is not known. Prepared TCR beta cDNA libraries contained unique molecular identifiers. Via MiXCR, TCRdb re-called the PCR reads, giving one row per CDR3 protein. There are 250,000 to 300,000 distinct CDR3 sequences in the sample; just over 35% occur only once, and 4% to 5.5% lies in the top ten. This sample is part of a study of post-analysis software for immune sequencing data. Study context: Courses of disease covered relapsing-remitting, secondary progressive and progressive-relapsing multiple sclerosis. Study conclusions and caveats: TRBV5-6, TRBV5-1 and TRBV20-1 were among five TRBV segments more frequent in patients than controls. Batch-matched samples strongly co-clustered by F measure. Normalized Chao1 diversity was significantly reduced in patients versus controls.

V dropped 3 bases and J dropped 1 base, with 9 bases sitting between them. The CDR3 sequence is 13 residues long. CDR1 and CDR2 from the germline V gene are DFQATT and SNEGSKA (reference sequence). The V call is TRBV20-1, the J call TRBJ1-1; D remains unclear. Sequenced sample: blood. This sequence originates from a girl under 18 with multiple sclerosis. The CDR3 protein is CSASVTRNTEAFF. The CDR3 DNA is TGCAGTGCTAGTGTGACCAGGAACACTGAAGCTTTCTTT.